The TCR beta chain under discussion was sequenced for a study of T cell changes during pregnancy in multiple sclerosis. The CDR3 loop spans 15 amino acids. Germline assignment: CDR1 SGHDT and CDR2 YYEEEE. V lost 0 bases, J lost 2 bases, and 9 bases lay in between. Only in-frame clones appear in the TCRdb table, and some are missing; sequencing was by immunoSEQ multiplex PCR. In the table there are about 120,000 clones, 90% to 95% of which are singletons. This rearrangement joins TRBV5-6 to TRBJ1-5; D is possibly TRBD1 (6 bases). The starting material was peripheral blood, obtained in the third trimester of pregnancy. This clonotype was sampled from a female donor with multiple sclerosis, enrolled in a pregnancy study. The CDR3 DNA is TGTGCCAGCAGCTTGGCAGGGGCCGGCAATCAGCCCCAGCATTTT. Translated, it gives CASSLAGAGNQPQHF.